Listed here are 28 T cell receptor beta chains from one sample, sequenced in a study of T-cell memory formation after mild COVID-19. TCRdb re-called the 5' RACE reads through MiXCR, storing one row per CDR3 protein. This sample has about 170,000 distinct CDR3 sequences, with 10% to 15% found just once. Sequences were obtained from PBMCs or a T cell subset sorted from them (not recorded which). These receptor sequences come from a man between 18 and 29 years old who had mild COVID-19 (a few samples of this study predate the infection). Cell type and time point are not known.

The chain is built from TRBV5-1 and TRBJ2-3, with 10 bases matching TRBD2. V was pared by 4 bases and J by 3 bases, with 5 bases of the junction left unmatched. The CDR3 is made up of 15 amino acids. Germline V CDR1 and CDR2: SGHRS, YFSETQ. The CDR3 DNA is TGCGCCAGCAGCGGCATAGCGGGGGGAACAGATACGCAGTATTTT. Protein product: CASSGIAGGTDTQYF.

This clonotype was detected a few times. This rearrangement joins TRBV7-2 to TRBJ2-5; 9 bases align to TRBD2. CDR1 and CDR2 (germline): SGHTA, FQGNSA. There are 14 residues in the CDR3. With V trimmed by 5 bases and J by 3 bases, 4 bases remained unmatched. CDR3 loop: CASSPSGVEETQYF. Here the CDR3 DNA reads TGTGCCAGCAGCCCTAGCGGGGTAGAAGAGACCCAGTACTTC.

The rearrangement uses TRBV7-9 and TRBJ1-1; D call uncertain. The V and J ends lost 5 bases and 3 bases respectively, with 4 bases between them. This CDR3 has 11 residues. The V gene's germline CDR1 is SEHNR and CDR2 FQNEAQ (reference sequence). The CDR3 loop reads CASSAYTEAFF. The CDR3 region has the DNA TGTGCCAGCAGCGCCTACACTGAAGCTTTCTTT.

This clonotype was counted ten times or more. This chain connects TRBV6-1 to TRBJ2-3; D is undetermined. Germline values: CDR1 MNHNS, CDR2 SASEGT. This CDR3 is built from 12 residues. Trimming took off 0 bases at V and 12 bases at J, with 10 bases between the two ends. Written as DNA, the CDR3 is TGTGCCAGCAGTGAAGCGGGCCCGCCCCAGTATTTT. The encoded protein is CASSEAGPPQYF.

This chain connects TRBV4-2 to TRBJ2-1, with a weak D call TRBD2 (5 bases). Germline V gene sequence: CDR1 LGHNA, CDR2 YNFKEQ. The germline V and J ends were trimmed by 1 base and 3 bases, with 13 bases remaining between them. CDR3 length: 16 residues. The CDR3, as DNA: TGTGCCAGCAGCCAAGTTGGCGGTCGGGACTACAATGAGCAGTTCTTC. Its protein is CASSQVGGRDYNEQFF.

This sequence joins TRBV18 and TRBJ2-1; 15 nucleotides agree with TRBD2. This CDR3 region has 18 residues. With V trimmed by 3 bases and J by 9 bases, 12 bases remained unmatched. The germline V gene has CDR1 KGHSH and CDR2 LQKENI. For the CDR3, the DNA is TGTGCCAGCTCACCGGGACTAGCGGGGGGTCCCCTTGAATCTGAGCAGTTCTTC. Amino acids: CASSPGLAGGPLESEQFF.

There are a few counts of this clonotype. V and J are TRBV2 and TRBJ1-5, with a possible D match to TRBD1 (6 bases). Germline values: CDR1 SNHLY, CDR2 FYNNEI. The CDR3 is 14 residues long. V was trimmed by 4 bases and J by 7 bases, leaving 14 bases between them. The CDR3 nucleotides are TGTGCCAGCAGTGCACAGGGTTCAGGACAGCCCCAGCATTTT. It specifies CASSAQGSGQPQHF.

The V and J genes are TRBV7-9 and TRBJ1-1, with D perhaps matching TRBD1 (6 bases). Germline values: CDR1 SEHNR, CDR2 FQNEAQ (reference sequence). The V gene lost 5 bases and the J gene lost 2 bases, with 21 bases spanning the gap. The CDR3 spans 17 residues. CDR3 protein: CASSPPQRGHRNTEAFF. CDR3 DNA sequence: TGTGCCAGCAGCCCCCCGCAGAGGGGACACAGAAACACTGAAGCTTTCTTT.

This clonotype was observed many times. The genes are TRBV5-6 and TRBJ2-3; D is uncertain. The V end lost 1 base, the J end lost 6 bases, and 3 bases lay between the germline ends. Germline loops: CDR1 SGHDT, CDR2 YYEEEE. This CDR3 is built from 11 residues. Here the CDR3 DNA reads TGTGCCAGCAGCTTGAGGGATACGCAGTATTTT. It translates to CASSLRDTQYF.

The chain recombines TRBV5-1 with TRBJ1-2, with 8 bases aligning to TRBD1. CDR1 is SGHRS and CDR2 is YFSETQ in the germline V gene. The CDR3 consists of 15 residues. V was clipped by 1 base and J by 1 base; unmatched bases: 3. In nucleotides, the CDR3 is TGCGCCAGCAGCTTGTCAGGGGGCGATAACTATGGCTACACCTTC. Protein: CASSLSGGDNYGYTF.

This clonotype appeared many times. The chain uses TRBV20-1 and TRBJ2-7; D gene ambiguous. The CDR3 covers 14 residues. The V and J ends lost 0 bases and 5 bases respectively, with 14 bases between them. The germline V gene has CDR1 DFQATT and CDR2 SNEGSKA (reference sequence). This chain's CDR3 is CSARDQERADEQYF. The CDR3 coding sequence is TGCAGTGCTAGAGATCAGGAAAGGGCCGACGAGCAGTACTTC.

This chain uses TRBV27 with TRBJ1-1, with D perhaps matching TRBD1 (5 bases). Trimming took 6 bases from V and 5 from J, leaving 16 bases between them. This CDR3 has 14 amino acids. Looked up from germline, CDR1 is MNHEY and CDR2 is SMNVEV (reference sequence). In DNA form, the CDR3 reads TGTGCCAGCAGCCAGTTTAGCGCAGGGACTGAAGCTTTCTTT. Translating it yields CASSQFSAGTEAFF.

The chain uses TRBV7-2 and TRBJ1-2, with 7 positions matching TRBD1. The J segment lost 6 bases and the V segment lost 5 bases, leaving 9 bases of the junction unmatched. This CDR3 region has 14 residues. Germline lookup yields CDR1 SGHTA and CDR2 FQGNSA. The CDR3 protein is CASSAQTGPDGYTF. In nucleotides, the CDR3 is TGTGCCAGCAGCGCCCAGACAGGGCCGGATGGCTACACCTTC.

This clonotype was counted many times. The J gene is TRBJ2-3, the V gene TRBV4-2; weak D call: TRBD1 (6 bases). The germline V gene encodes CDR1 LGHNA and CDR2 YNFKEQ. The CDR3 runs to 16 residues. V lost 4 bases, J lost 0 bases, and 14 bases lay in between. In DNA, the CDR3 is TGTGCCAGCAGCCCGATCGGGACACGGAGCACAGATACGCAGTATTTT. Its protein is CASSPIGTRSTDTQYF.

This clonotype was counted a few times. The rearrangement links TRBV20-1 to TRBJ1-3; no reliable D call. CDR1 is DFQATT, CDR2 SNEGSKA, per germline (reference sequence). This CDR3 spans 15 amino acids. V lost 2 bases and J lost 1, with 12 bases in between. The DNA of the CDR3 is TGCAGTGCTAGACCTGACGGACCTTCTGGAAACACCATATATTTT. Protein: CSARPDGPSGNTIYF.

The rearrangement uses TRBV5-1 and TRBJ2-5; 11 nucleotides line up with TRBD2. This CDR3 contains 15 residues. Germline CDR1 is SGHRS and CDR2 is YFSETQ. With 0 bases clipped from V and 5 bases from J, the junction kept 3 bases outside the gene matches. DNA for the CDR3: TGCGCCAGCAGCTTGGCCGGGACTAGCGGCGAGACCCAGTACTTC. This encodes CASSLAGTSGETQYF.

V is TRBV10-3 and J is TRBJ1-5; D call uncertain. This CDR3 spans 14 amino acids. With 8 bases removed from V and 2 bases from J, the gap between germline ends came to 13 bases. Germline lookup yields CDR1 ENHRY and CDR2 SYGVKD. The CDR3 is CAISPGGGNQPQHF. Here the CDR3 DNA reads TGTGCCATCTCTCCAGGCGGGGGCAATCAGCCCCAGCATTTT.

Remarks on this clonotype: Being one base from a much bigger clone, this may be a read error. V and J are TRBV5-1 and TRBJ1-2, with D perhaps TRBD1 (6 bases). V was clipped by 1 base and J by 3 bases, with 16 bases between them. The CDR3 has 16 amino acids. In germline, CDR1 is SGHRS, CDR2 YFSETQ. CDR3 sequence: CASSLTGQRNYYGYTF. Here the CDR3 DNA reads TGCGCCAGCAGCTTGACCGGACAGCGGAACTACTATGGCTACACCTTC.

This clonotype appeared a single time. The V gene is TRBV12-3 or TRBV12-4, the J gene TRBJ1-2; D gene uncertain. CDR3 length: 14 amino acids. V was trimmed by 5 bases and J by 8 bases, leaving 18 bases between them. CDR3 in amino acids: CASSPGDRAQGYTF. Here the CDR3 DNA reads TGTGCCAGCAGTCCTGGTGATCGGGCCCAGGGCTACACCTTC.

In its sample, this clonotype was seen many times. The J gene is TRBJ2-2, the V gene TRBV2, with 8 bases aligning to TRBD2. Germline V gene lookup returns CDR1 SNHLY and CDR2 FYNNEI. This CDR3 has 14 amino acids. Unmatched junction bases numbered 3, after V lost 9 bases and J lost 0 bases. The CDR3 nucleotides are TGTGCCAGTTCGGGACTAGCGAACACCGGGGAGCTGTTTTTT. It encodes CASSGLANTGELFF. The full variable domain, with the rest looked up from reference TRBV2 and TRBJ2-2, is EPEVTQTPSHQVTQMGQEVILRCVPISNHLYFYWYRQILGQKVEFLVSFYNNEISEKSEIFDDQFSVERPDGSNFTLKIRSTKLEDSAMYFCASSGLANTGELFFGEGSRLTVL.

This clonotype was found a few times. The V and J genes are TRBV5-1 and TRBJ2-1; 11 nucleotides agree with TRBD2. Germline CDR1 SGHRS, CDR2 YFSETQ. This CDR3 comprises 16 residues. Trimming cost V 0 bases and J 6 bases; bases outside gene matches: 5. CDR3 nucleotide sequence: TGCGCCAGCAGCTTGGCCGGGCTAGCGGGGGGCAATGAGCAGTTCTTC. It is translated as CASSLAGLAGGNEQFF.

There are a few counts of this clonotype. The CDR3 loop reads CASSVEAENYEQYF. DNA for the CDR3: TGTGCCAGCAGCGTAGAAGCGGAAAACTACGAGCAGTACTTC. This chain joins TRBV9 and TRBJ2-7; D is possibly TRBD2 (5 bases). V lost 0 bases, J lost 3 bases, and 10 bases lay in between. CDR1 and CDR2 from the germline V gene are SGDLS and YYNGEE. The CDR3 has 14 amino acids.

This clonotype turned up a few times. The rearrangement uses TRBV6-1 and TRBJ2-7; D perhaps matches TRBD2 (5 bases). Germline CDR1 and CDR2: MNHNS and SASEGT. V dropped 6 bases and J dropped 2 bases, with 14 bases sitting between them. This CDR3 is 14 amino acids long. CDR3 in amino acids: CASSGVAIPYEQYF. The CDR3 DNA is TGTGCCAGCAGCGGGGTAGCAATCCCCTACGAGCAGTACTTC.

V is TRBV11-2 and J is TRBJ2-7; D not certain. Germline CDR1 is SGHAT and CDR2 is FQNNGV. Trimming shortened V by 0 bases and J by 9 bases, and 12 bases separated the two germline ends. The CDR3 totals 13 residues. CDR3 residues: CASSLEPSPGQYF. CDR3 DNA sequence: TGTGCCAGCAGCTTAGAACCCTCGCCGGGGCAGTACTTC.

The CDR3 bases are TGCGCCAGCAGCCAAGCGACAGAGAGTAATAGCAATCAGCCCCAGCATTTT. It yields the protein CASSQATESNSNQPQHF. The chain couples TRBV4-1 to TRBJ1-5; D perhaps matches TRBD1 (5 bases). Germline V gives CDR1 MGHRA, CDR2 YSYEKL. The CDR3 spans 17 residues. Trimming pared 1 base from V and 0 bases from J, leaving 13 bases between.

This clonotype has a count of ten or more. The genes are TRBV4-3 and TRBJ2-5; D is perhaps TRBD1 (6 bases). Germline V gives CDR1 LGHNA, CDR2 YSLEER. The CDR3 is 17 amino acids. V shed 4 bases and J shed 3 bases, with 21 bases lying between them. The chain's CDR3 is CASSPTYSTGFEETQYF. In DNA form, the CDR3 reads TGCGCCAGCAGCCCTACATACTCCACAGGGTTTGAAGAGACCCAGTACTTC.

This clonotype was seen a few times. The gene calls are TRBV5-1 and TRBJ2-1; D gene unclear. V dropped 2 bases and J dropped 9 bases, with 6 bases sitting between them. Germline CDR1 reads SGHRS; CDR2 reads YFSETQ. The CDR3 runs 11 residues. The chain's CDR3 is CASSLESEQFF. The CDR3 DNA reads as TGCGCCAGCAGCTTAGAGTCTGAGCAGTTCTTC.

This clonotype has a handful of counts. V usage is TRBV7-6 and J usage is TRBJ2-5, with 7 bases identical to TRBD2. The V and J ends lost 7 bases and 5 bases, in that order; junction bases with no gene match: 10. Germline lookup yields CDR1 SGHVS and CDR2 FNYEAQ. The CDR3 is made up of 14 amino acids. CDR3 DNA sequence: TGTGCCAGCACCTCGGGGGGACGTGGTGAGACCCAGTACTTC. It codes for CASTSGGRGETQYF.